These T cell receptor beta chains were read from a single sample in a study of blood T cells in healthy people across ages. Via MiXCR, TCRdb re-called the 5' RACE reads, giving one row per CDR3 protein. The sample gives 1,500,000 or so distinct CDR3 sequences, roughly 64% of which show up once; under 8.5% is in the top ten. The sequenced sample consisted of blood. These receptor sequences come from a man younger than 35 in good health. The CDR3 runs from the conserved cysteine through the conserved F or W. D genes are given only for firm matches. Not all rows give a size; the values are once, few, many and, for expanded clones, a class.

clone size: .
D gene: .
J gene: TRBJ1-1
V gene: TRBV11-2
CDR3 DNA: TGTGCCAGCAGCTCCTCTGGGAGCGCCCTGCTAGTAGCTTTCTTT
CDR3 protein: CASSSSGSALLVAFF

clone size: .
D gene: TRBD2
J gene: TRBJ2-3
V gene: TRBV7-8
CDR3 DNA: TGTGCCAGCAGCTTAGTCTCCCCTAGCGGGGGTGGAGGAGATACGCAGTATTTT
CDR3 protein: CASSLVSPSGGGGDTQYF

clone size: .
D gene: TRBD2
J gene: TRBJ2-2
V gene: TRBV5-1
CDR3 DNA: TGCGCCAGCAGCTTGTCTAGCGGGAGGGCCGGGGAGCTGTTTTTT
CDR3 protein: CASSLSSGRAGELFF

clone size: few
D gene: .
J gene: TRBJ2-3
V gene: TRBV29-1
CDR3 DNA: TGCAGCGTTTTCCCACCCAGCACAGATACGCAGTATTTT
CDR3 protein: CSVFPPSTDTQYF

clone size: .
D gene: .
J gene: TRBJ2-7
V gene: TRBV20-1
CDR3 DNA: TGCAGTGCCCTCAGGGGGGCTGGAGGGCGGTACGAGCAGTACTTC
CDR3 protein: CSALRGAGGRYEQYF

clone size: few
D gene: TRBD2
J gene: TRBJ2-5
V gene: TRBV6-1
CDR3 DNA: TGTGCCAGCAGCCTCGTGGGCCGGACTAGCGGCGAGTACCAAGAGACCCAGTACTTC
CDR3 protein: CASSLVGRTSGEYQETQYF

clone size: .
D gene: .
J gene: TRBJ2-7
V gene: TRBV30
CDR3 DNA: TGTGCCTGGAGTGTACATCCGGGACTCTCCTACGAGCAGTACTTC
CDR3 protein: CAWSVHPGLSYEQYF

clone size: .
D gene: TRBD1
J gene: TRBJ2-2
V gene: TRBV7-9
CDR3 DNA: TGTGCCAGCAGCTTAAGGGACAGGGGGAACACCGGGGAGCTGTTTTTT
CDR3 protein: CASSLRDRGNTGELFF

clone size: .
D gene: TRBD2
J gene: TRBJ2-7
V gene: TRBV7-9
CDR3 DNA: TGTGCCAGCAGCAAACTAGCGGGAGGGCCGGGAAGCTACGAGCAGTACTTC
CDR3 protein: CASSKLAGGPGSYEQYF

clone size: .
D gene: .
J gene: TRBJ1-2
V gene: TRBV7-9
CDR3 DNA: TGTGCCAGCAGCCACCGGGACGGCTATGGCTACACCTTC
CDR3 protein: CASSHRDGYGYTF

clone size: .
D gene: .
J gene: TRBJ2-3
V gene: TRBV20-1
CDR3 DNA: TGCAGTGCTCCGCCAAGTAGCACAGATACGCAGTATTTT
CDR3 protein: CSAPPSSTDTQYF

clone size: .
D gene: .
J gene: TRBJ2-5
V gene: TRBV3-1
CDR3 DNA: TGTGCCAGCAGCCGACGGCCCCTGGCGGGGACCCAGTACTTC
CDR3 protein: CASSRRPLAGTQYF

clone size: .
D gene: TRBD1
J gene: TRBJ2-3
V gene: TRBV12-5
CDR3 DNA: TGTGCTAGTGGTTCAGGACAGGGAGCGGATACGCAGTATTTT
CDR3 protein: CASGSGQGADTQYF

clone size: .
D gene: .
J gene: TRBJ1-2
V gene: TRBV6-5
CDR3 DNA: TGTGCCAGCAGTTACTCCGGGGGCGCAGGCTACACCTTC
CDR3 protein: CASSYSGGAGYTF

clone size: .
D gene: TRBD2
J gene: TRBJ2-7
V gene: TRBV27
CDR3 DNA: TGTGCCAGCAGTCTTCTAGCGGGAGGTTTTTACGAGCAGTACTTC
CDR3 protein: CASSLLAGGFYEQYF

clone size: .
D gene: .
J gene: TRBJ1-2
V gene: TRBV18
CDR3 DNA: TGTGCCAGCTCACCAACAGAGGTACATGGCTACACCTTC
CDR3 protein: CASSPTEVHGYTF

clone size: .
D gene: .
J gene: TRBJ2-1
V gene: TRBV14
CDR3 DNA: TGTGCCAGCAGCCAACTCCCCCCTAGCCCAACCTCCAATGAGCAGTTCTTC
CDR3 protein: CASSQLPPSPTSNEQFF

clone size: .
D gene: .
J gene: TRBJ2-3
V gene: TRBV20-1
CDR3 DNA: TGCAGTGCGTATCCGGGACTTTACCCGTATTTT
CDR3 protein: CSAYPGLYPYF

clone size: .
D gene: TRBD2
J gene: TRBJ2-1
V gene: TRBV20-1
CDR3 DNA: TGCAGTGCTATTGATAGCGGGAAACCGACCGGTGAGCAGTTCTTC
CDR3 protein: CSAIDSGKPTGEQFF

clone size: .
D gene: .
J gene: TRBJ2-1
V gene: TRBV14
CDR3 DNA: TGTGCCAGCAGCTCCAGGCGGGACAGCTCCTACAATGAGCAGTTCTTC
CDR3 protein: CASSSRRDSSYNEQFF

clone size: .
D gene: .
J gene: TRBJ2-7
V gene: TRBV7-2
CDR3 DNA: TGTGCCAGCAGCACCCTGGGTGGGGGGCGCAGCAACGAGCAGTACTTC
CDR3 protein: CASSTLGGGRSNEQYF

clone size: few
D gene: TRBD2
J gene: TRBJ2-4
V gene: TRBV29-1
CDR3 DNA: TGCAGCGTTGAAGATCCCGAGACTAGCGGGGTTATTCAGTACTTC
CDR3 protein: CSVEDPETSGVIQYF

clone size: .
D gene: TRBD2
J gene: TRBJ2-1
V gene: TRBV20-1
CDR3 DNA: TGCAGTGCTAGAGACGTAGCGGGATCCTACAATGAGCAGTTCTTC
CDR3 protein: CSARDVAGSYNEQFF

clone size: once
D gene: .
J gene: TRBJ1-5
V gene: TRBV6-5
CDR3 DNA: TGTGCCAGCAGTCCTCGGGGGGACGGAGACAGCCAGCCCCAGCATTTT
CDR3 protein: CASSPRGDGDSQPQHF

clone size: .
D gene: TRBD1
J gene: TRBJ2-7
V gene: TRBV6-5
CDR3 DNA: TGTGCCAGCAGTTACCGCGGGACAGGGAACGAGCAGTACTTC
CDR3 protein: CASSYRGTGNEQYF

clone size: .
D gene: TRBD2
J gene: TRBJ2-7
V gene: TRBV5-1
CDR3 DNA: TGCGCCAGCAGCTTAACGGCGGGGGGCTCCTACGAGCAGTACTTC
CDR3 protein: CASSLTAGGSYEQYF

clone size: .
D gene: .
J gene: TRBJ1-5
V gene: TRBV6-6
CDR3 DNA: TGTGCCAGCAGGCAGGGTCAGCCCCAGCATTTT
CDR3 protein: CASRQGQPQHF